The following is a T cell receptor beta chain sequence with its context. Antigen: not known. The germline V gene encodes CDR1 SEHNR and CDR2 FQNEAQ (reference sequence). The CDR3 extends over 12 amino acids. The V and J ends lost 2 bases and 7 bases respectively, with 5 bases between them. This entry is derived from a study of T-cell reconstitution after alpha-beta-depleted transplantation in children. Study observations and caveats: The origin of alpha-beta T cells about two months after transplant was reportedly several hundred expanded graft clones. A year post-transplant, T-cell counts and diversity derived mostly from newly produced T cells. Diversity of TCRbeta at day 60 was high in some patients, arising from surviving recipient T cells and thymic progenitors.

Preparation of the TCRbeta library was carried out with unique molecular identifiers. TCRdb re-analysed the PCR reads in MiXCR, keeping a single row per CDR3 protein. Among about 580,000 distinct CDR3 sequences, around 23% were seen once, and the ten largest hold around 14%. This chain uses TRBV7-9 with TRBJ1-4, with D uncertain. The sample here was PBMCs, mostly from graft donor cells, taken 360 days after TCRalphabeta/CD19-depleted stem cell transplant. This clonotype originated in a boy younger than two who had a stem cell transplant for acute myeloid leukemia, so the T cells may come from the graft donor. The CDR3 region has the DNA TGTGCCAGCAGCTTAAACGGTGAAAAACTGTTTTTT. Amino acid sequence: CASSLNGEKLFF.